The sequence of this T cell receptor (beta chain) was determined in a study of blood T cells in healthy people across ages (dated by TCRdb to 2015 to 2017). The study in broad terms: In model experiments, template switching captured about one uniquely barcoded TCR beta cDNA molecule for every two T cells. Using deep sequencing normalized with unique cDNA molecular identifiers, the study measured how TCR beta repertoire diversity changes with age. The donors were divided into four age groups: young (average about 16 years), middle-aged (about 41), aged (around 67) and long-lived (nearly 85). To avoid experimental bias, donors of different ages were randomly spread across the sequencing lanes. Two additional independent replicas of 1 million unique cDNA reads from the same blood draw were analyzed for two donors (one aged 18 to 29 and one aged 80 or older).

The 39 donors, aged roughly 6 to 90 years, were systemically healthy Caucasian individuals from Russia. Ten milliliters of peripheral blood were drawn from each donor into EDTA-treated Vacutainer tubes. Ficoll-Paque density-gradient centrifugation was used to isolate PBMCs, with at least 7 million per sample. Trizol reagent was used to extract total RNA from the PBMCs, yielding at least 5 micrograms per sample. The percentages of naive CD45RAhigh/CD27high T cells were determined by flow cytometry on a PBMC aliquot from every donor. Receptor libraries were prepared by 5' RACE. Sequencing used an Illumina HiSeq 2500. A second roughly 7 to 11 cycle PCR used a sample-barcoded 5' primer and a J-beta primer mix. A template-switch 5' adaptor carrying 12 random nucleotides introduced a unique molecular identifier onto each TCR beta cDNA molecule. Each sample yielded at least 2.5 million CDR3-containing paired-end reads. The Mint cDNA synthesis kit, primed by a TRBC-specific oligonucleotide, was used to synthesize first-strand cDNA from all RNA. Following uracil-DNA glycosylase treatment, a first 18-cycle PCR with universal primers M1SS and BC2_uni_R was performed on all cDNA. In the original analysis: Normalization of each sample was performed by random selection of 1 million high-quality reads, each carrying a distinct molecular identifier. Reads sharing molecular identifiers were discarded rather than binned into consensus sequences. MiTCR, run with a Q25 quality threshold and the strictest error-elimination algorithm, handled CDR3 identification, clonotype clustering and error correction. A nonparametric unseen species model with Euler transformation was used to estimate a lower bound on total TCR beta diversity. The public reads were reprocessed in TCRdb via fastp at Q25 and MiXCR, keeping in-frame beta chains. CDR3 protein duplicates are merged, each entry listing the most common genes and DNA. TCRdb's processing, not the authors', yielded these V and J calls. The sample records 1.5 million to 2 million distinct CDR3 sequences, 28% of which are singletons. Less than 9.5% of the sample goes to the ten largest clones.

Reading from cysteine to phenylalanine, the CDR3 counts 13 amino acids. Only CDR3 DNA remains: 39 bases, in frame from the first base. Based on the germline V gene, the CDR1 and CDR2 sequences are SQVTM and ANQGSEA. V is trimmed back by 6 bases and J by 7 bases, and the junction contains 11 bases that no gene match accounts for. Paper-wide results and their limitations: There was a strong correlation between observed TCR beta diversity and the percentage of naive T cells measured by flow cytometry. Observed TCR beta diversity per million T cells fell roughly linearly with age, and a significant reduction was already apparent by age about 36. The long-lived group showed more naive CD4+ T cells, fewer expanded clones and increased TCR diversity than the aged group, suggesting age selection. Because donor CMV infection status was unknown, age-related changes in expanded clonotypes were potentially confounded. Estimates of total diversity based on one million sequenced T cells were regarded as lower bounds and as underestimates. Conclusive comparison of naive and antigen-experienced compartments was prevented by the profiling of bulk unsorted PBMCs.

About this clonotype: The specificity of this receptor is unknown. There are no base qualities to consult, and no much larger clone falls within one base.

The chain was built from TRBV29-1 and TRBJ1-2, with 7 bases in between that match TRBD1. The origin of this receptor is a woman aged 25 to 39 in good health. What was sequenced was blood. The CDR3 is CSVGTDRASGYTF. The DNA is TGCAGCGTAGGGACAGACCGTGCTAGTGGCTACACCTTC.